This TCR beta chain is drawn from a study of T-cell memory formation after mild COVID-19. Study-level points and caveats: Contracting clones, day 15 to 85, had balanced CD4/CD8, and later expanders favored CD4+. The authors left the SARS-CoV-2 specificity of second-wave clones peaking on day 37 unconfirmed. The CD4+ clones that contracted clustered mainly within CM and EM, and the CD8+ clones concentrated in EMRA.

This clonotype was counted only a few times. Its target is unknown. The germline gives CDR1 DFQATT, CDR2 SNEGSKA (reference sequence). There are 13 residues in the CDR3. V dropped 7 bases and J dropped 2 bases, with 15 bases sitting between them. Each CDR3 protein is one row after TCRdb ran MiXCR on the 5' RACE reads. The table records roughly 130,000 distinct CDR3 sequences, approximately 6.3% of them present only once. The source material was PBMCs or a T cell subset sorted from them (not recorded which). The chain recombines TRBV20-1 with TRBJ2-7, with D perhaps matching TRBD1 or TRBD2 (6 bases each). This sequence originates from an adult woman who had mild COVID-19 (a few samples of this study predate the infection). Cell type and time point are not known. The chain's CDR3 is CSGVSGDTYEQYF. CDR3 sequence (DNA): TGCAGTGGGGTATCGGGGGACACCTACGAGCAGTACTTC.